This record covers a single T cell receptor (beta chain). This sample is part of a study of blood T cells in healthy people across ages. A second PCR of 7 to 11 cycles used a sample-barcoded 5' primer and a J-beta primer mix. TCRdb fed the 5' RACE reads into MiXCR, producing one record per CDR3 protein. The sample holds roughly 1,800,000 distinct CDR3 sequences, about 50% seen once. V was shortened by 5 bases and J by 1 base, with 12 bases between the two germline ends. This CDR3 is 14 amino acids long. CDR1 is DFQATT, CDR2 SNEGSKA, per germline (reference sequence). Sequencing was done on a sample of blood. The rearrangement joins TRBV20-1 to TRBJ1-5; tentative D call: TRBD1 (6 bases). The source is a woman between 40 and 50 years old in good health. CDR3 sequence: CSAHRDGSNQPQHF. The CDR3 coding sequence is TGCAGTGCTCACAGGGACGGGAGCAATCAGCCCCAGCATTTT.